The 8 T cell receptor beta chains in this list originate from one sample, sequenced in a study of spatial heterogeneity in lung cancer (dated by TCRdb to about 2019). Reading the label with the study, this specimen's time point is: sample taken at primary tumor resection. Whole RNA extracted from tumor and nontumor lung tissue, or from cryopreserved PBMC samples, was used for TCR sequencing without cell sorting. Receptor amplification or capture employed 5' RACE. The instrument given in TCRdb is NextSeq 500. Clones were called with MiXCR by TCRdb after fastp trimmed the public reads at Q25, and only in-frame beta chains were retained. Rows are unified per CDR3 protein, each entry keeping the most common DNA and genes. The sample table contains over 90,000 distinct CDR3 sequences; only one count was recorded for over 8.5% of them. About 7% of the sample goes to the ten largest clones. Specimen: PBMCs, collected at surgery. The receptors here all came from a male donor with early-stage non-small cell lung cancer.

A few counts support this clonotype. CDR3 DNA sequence: TGTGTGTCGGCCGTGGGCACCGGGGAGCTGTTTTTT. Translated: CVSAVGTGELFF. V usage is TRBV28 and J usage is TRBJ2-2; D unclear. In germline, CDR1 is MDHEN, CDR2 SYDVKM. This CDR3 region has 12 residues.

Many counts were recorded for this clonotype. The rearrangement links TRBV14 to TRBJ2-7; TRBD1 matches at 8 bases. This CDR3 comprises 13 residues. V was pared by 0 bases and J by 9 bases, with 4 bases of the junction left unmatched. The V gene's germline CDR1 is SGHDN and CDR2 FVKESK. The CDR3 is CASSQDDRGLQYF. The CDR3 nucleotides read TGTGCCAGCAGCCAAGACGACAGGGGATTGCAGTACTTC.

This clonotype was recorded many times. The chain recombines TRBV5-1 with TRBJ2-5, with 9 bases lining up with TRBD2. J was trimmed by 5 bases and V by 5 bases; bases with no gene match: 10. This CDR3 contains 15 residues. Germline V gene lookup returns CDR1 SGHRS and CDR2 YFSETQ. CDR3 coding DNA: TGCGCCAGCAGACCTACTAGCGGGTCGGGTGAGACCCAGTACTTC. Protein sequence: CASRPTSGSGETQYF.

This clonotype has more than one count but fewer than ten. It is unclear where the CDR3 begins or ends on the DNA, so no DNA is shown, and the CDR3 is as TCRdb lists it. This chain links TRBV21-1 with TRBJ2-3; TRBD1, as called in the table, went unchecked against the DNA. TRBV21-1 is marked as a pseudogene. The CDR3 is 16 amino acids in total, end residues counted. CDR3 sequence reads: CASSKVGQGATDTQYF.

At least ten counts were recorded for this clonotype. V gene TRBV5-1 combines with J gene TRBJ2-3, with D possibly being TRBD1 (5 bases). Trimming pared 1 base from V and 4 bases from J, leaving 10 bases between. CDR1 and CDR2 from the germline V gene are SGHRS and YFSETQ. There are 14 residues in the CDR3. The CDR3 nucleotides are TGCGCCAGCAGCTTGCGTCGCAGGGCAGATACGCAGTATTTT. It encodes CASSLRRRADTQYF.

V and J are TRBV28 and TRBJ2-3; 7 bases are a match to TRBD1. This CDR3 contains 16 residues. Germline V gives CDR1 MDHEN, CDR2 SYDVKM. V was pared by 7 bases and J by 1 base, with 11 bases of the junction left unmatched. The CDR3 sequence: CASIRALGQGTDTQYF. Here the CDR3 DNA reads TGTGCCAGCATCCGCGCCCTCGGACAGGGCACAGATACGCAGTATTTT.

This clonotype was seen only a few times. The genes are TRBV12-5 and TRBJ2-1, with TRBD1 matching over 11 bases. With V trimmed by 0 bases and J by 9 bases, 10 bases remained unmatched. The CDR3 sequence is 17 residues long. CDR1 and CDR2 (germline): LGHNT, FRNRAP. The CDR3 DNA sequence: TGTGCTAGTGGTTTGGTTGTCGGGACAGGGGGGCAAATTGAGCAGTTCTTC. It encodes CASGLVVGTGGQIEQFF.

The gene calls are TRBV25-1 and TRBJ2-3, with 8 bases that match TRBD1. V gave up 3 bases and J gave up 5 bases; unmatched junction bases: 13. This CDR3 has 17 amino acids. Germline-derived CDR1 and CDR2 are MGHDK and SYGVNS. The CDR3 protein is CASSDPTGQGIGDTQYF. CDR3 nucleotide sequence: TGTGCCAGCAGTGATCCTACCGGACAGGGTATTGGAGATACGCAGTATTTT.